One sample yielded the 2 T cell receptor beta chains listed below, sequenced in a study of CXCR3-negative and CXCR3-positive naive CD8 T cells. The TRB cDNA libraries were prepared by 5' RACE with UMI labels. TCRdb reprocessed the 5' RACE reads and keeps a single row for each CDR3 protein, giving no DNA. The sample's table shows 6,000 to 8,500 distinct CDR3 sequences. The sequencing sample was made of naive CXCR3- CD8+ T cells from blood. Subset denoted: CD45RO-CCR7+CD27+CD95- naive CD8+ T cells lacking CXCR3 (TNR3-). The receptors come from a human donor in good health. Some clones in this sample may be carry-over from other donors' samples.

The rearrangement joins TRBV29-1 to TRBJ2-3; TCRdb reports TRBD2, a call that lacks DNA to check it against. Germline CDR1 and CDR2: SQVTM and ANQGSEA. The CDR3 is made up of 15 amino acids. CDR3 region: CSVTLAGAGGDTQYF.

By frequency, this clonotype registers medium-sized (0.01 to 0.1%). The chain joins TRBV29-1 to TRBJ2-7; TCRdb indicates TRBD2, and absent DNA this call remains unverified. Germline V gene data show CDR1 as SQVTM and CDR2 as ANQGSEA. The CDR3 sequence is 13 residues long. CDR3 region: CSVVAGGWYEQYF.